The 3 T cell receptor beta chains below were found in one sample sequenced in a study of blood T cell repertoires in COVID-19. Clones were sequenced by immunoSEQ multiplex PCR, and TCRdb holds only the in-frame ones, with some missing. The data show approximately 100,000 clones, roughly 86% seen once. The source material was peripheral blood. These receptors were collected from a human donor in a cohort sampled during active COVID-19.

The CDR3 nucleotides are TGTGCCACCAGCACACGCGGACAGGGGGAAAACTATGGCTACACCTTC. It translates to CATSTRGQGENYGYTF. The J gene is TRBJ1-2, the V gene TRBV15, with 10 bases matching TRBD1. Trimming at V came to 4 bases and at J to 2 bases, leaving 7 bases not matched to a gene. The CDR3 is made up of 16 amino acids. CDR1 is LNHNV and CDR2 is YYDKDF in the germline V gene (reference sequence).

This chain links TRBV2 with TRBJ2-2; 10 bases match TRBD1. The CDR3 totals 17 residues. V lost 8 bases to trimming and J lost 5 bases; unmatched junction nucleotides: 14. The V gene's germline CDR1 is SNHLY and CDR2 FYNNEI. CDR3 nucleotides: TGTGCCAGCGGAGGGGGTGGACAGGGGGTTATAACCGGGGAGCTGTTTTTT. It translates to CASGGGGQGVITGELFF.

Points on this clone: Relative to the germline gene, one junction end is altered; a read error may explain this. This chain links TRBV2 with TRBJ1-5; TRBD1 agrees at 10 bases. Per the germline V gene, CDR1 is SNHLY and CDR2 is FYNNEI. The CDR3 covers 14 residues. DNA of the CDR3: TGTGCCAGCAGCGCGACAGGGGGCAACCAGCCCCAGCATTTT. Amino acid sequence: CASSATGGNQPQHF.